This T cell receptor beta chain derives from a study of T cell responses to AZD1222 COVID-19 vaccine. General study points: Repertoire sampling occurred only after the peak T cell response. A mostly white British donor set with more females was recruited, and clonal diversity was possibly underestimated.

V was clipped by 6 bases and J by 5 bases, with 17 bases between them. Germline lookup yields CDR1 MNHEY and CDR2 SVGAGI. The CDR3 has 15 amino acids. The method was immunoSEQ multiplex PCR; TCRdb's version includes in-frame clones alone and lacks a portion of them. The table shows 240,000 or so clones, with approximately 95% occurring only once. Of note for this clone: Its matching antigen is unknown.

This receptor was identified in an adult in good health. The sequenced sample was peripheral blood, obtained on day 0 of AZD1222 vaccination. The rearrangement links TRBV6-5 to TRBJ1-5; no clear D. CDR3 nucleotides: TGTGCCAGCAGCCCGGCCGGGGTTGGTTATCAGCCCCAGCATTTT. Its translation: CASSPAGVGYQPQHF.